One and the same sample provided the 26 T cell receptor beta chains below, sequenced in a study of blood T cell repertoires in COVID-19. Sequencing was performed with immunoSEQ multiplex PCR; in TCRdb, only in-frame clones are kept and a portion is missing. The sample includes under 250,000 clones, 65% to 85% of them seen just once. The sample taken for sequencing was PBMCs or T cells enriched from blood (not recorded which). The receptors stem from a man aged 25-40 years with acute COVID-19.

The chain has TRBV12-5 and TRBJ2-5; TRBD1 matches 8 bases. Germline CDR1 LGHNT, CDR2 FRNRAP. The CDR3 runs 15 residues. J was trimmed by 5 bases and V by 1 base; bases with no gene match: 6. The CDR3 sequence is CASGLAQGAVETQYF. In DNA form, the CDR3 reads TGTGCTAGTGGTTTGGCGCAGGGGGCAGTTGAGACCCAGTACTTC.

The chain recombines TRBV29-1 with TRBJ2-3; D is uncertain. CDR1 SQVTM and CDR2 ANQGSEA come from the germline V gene. The CDR3 totals 14 residues. V lost 2 bases and J lost 2, with 11 bases in between. The CDR3 DNA sequence: TGCAGCGTTGAACGAAAAAGAGACACAGATACGCAGTATTTT. Its translation: CSVERKRDTDTQYF.

The genes are TRBV7-2 and TRBJ1-2; D uncertain. The CDR3 is 12 amino acids. Germline CDR1 SGHTA, CDR2 FQGNSA. V shed 3 bases and J shed 9 bases, with 11 bases lying between them. In DNA, the CDR3 is TGTGCCAGCAGCTTTGATGAGGTTCGCTACACCTTC. Encoded protein: CASSFDEVRYTF.

Only one count was recorded for this clone. The chain is built from TRBV7-2 and TRBJ2-7; D might be TRBD2 (5 bases). V shed 5 bases and J shed 3 bases, with 14 bases lying between them. This CDR3 is 14 amino acids long. Germline CDR1 and CDR2: SGHTA and FQGNSA. Written as DNA, the CDR3 is TGTGCCAGCAGCATCCCACGCGAGGGCTACGAGCAGTACTTC. Residues: CASSIPREGYEQYF.

The V call is TRBV29-1, the J call TRBJ1-3; 9 bases fit TRBD1. Germline values: CDR1 SQVTM, CDR2 ANQGSEA. The CDR3 runs to 16 residues. Unmatched junction bases numbered 10, after V lost 7 bases and J lost 0 bases. The CDR3 sequence: CSARTGADGSGNTIYF. CDR3 in DNA: TGCAGCGCCCGGACAGGGGCGGACGGCTCTGGAAACACCATATATTTT.

The J gene is TRBJ2-2, the V gene TRBV24-1; D perhaps matches TRBD2 (5 bases). V lost 1 base, J lost 3 bases, and 17 bases lay in between. There are 18 residues in the CDR3. Germline-derived CDR1 and CDR2 are KGHDR and SFDVKD. DNA of the CDR3: TGTGCCACCAGTGATTTCACGGGTGGGCTAGCTTACACCGGGGAGCTGTTTTTT. Translation gives CATSDFTGGLAYTGELFF.

The rearrangement uses TRBV5-6 and TRBJ1-5, with D perhaps TRBD1 (5 bases). The germline V gene has CDR1 SGHDT and CDR2 YYEEEE. CDR3 length equals 15 residues. Trimming removed 4 bases from V and 4 bases from J, with 15 bases in between. The DNA for the CDR3 is TGTGCCAGCAGCCCAGGGACTCACTTAAATCAGCCCCAGCATTTT. As protein: CASSPGTHLNQPQHF.

Only a few counts were recorded for this clone. This rearrangement joins TRBV6-5 to TRBJ1-6; weak D call: TRBD1 (5 bases). The CDR3 extends over 15 amino acids. Trimming left V 2 bases short and J 5 bases short, with 10 bases between. The germline V gene encodes CDR1 MNHEY and CDR2 SVGAGI. The CDR3 spells CASSYGSGNNSPLHF. The DNA of the CDR3 is TGTGCCAGCAGTTACGGGTCAGGGAATAATTCACCCCTCCACTTT.

The J gene is TRBJ1-3, the V gene TRBV6-5; 7 positions agree with TRBD1. V trimming: 2 bases; J trimming: 3 bases; junction bases outside the gene matches: 7. Germline V gene sequence: CDR1 MNHEY, CDR2 SVGAGI. The CDR3 runs to 16 residues. Here the CDR3 DNA reads TGTGCCAGCAGTTACCGACAGGGTATCGGTGGAAACACCATATATTTT. Translation gives CASSYRQGIGGNTIYF.

CDR3 in amino acids: CASSSRTGWLMNTEAFF. The CDR3 bases are TGTGCCAGCAGCAGTCGGACAGGGTGGCTCATGAACACTGAAGCTTTCTTT. V gene TRBV21-1 combines with J gene TRBJ1-1; no DNA check was done on the table's D call, TRBD1. TRBV21-1 is assigned pseudogene status. This CDR3 comprises 17 residues.

The chain recombines TRBV5-6 with TRBJ2-7; 14 positions agree with TRBD2. V trimming: 5 bases; J trimming: 6 bases; junction bases outside the gene matches: 10. Germline values: CDR1 SGHDT, CDR2 YYEEEE. CDR3 length equals 16 residues. The CDR3 reads CASSGLAGGPDREQYF. The CDR3 DNA reads TGTGCCAGCAGTGGACTAGCGGGGGGCCCCGATCGCGAGCAGTACTTC.

The rearrangement uses TRBV11-2 and TRBJ1-6, with D maybe TRBD1 (6 bases). The CDR3 is 14 amino acids. Trimming took off 3 bases at V and 13 bases at J, with 16 bases between the two ends. CDR1 and CDR2 (germline): SGHAT, FQNNGV. The CDR3 DNA is TGTGCCAGCAGCTTGCAGGGGCCCCGGACCCCCCTCCACTTT. It specifies CASSLQGPRTPLHF.

The rearrangement uses TRBV11-1 and TRBJ2-7; 7 nucleotides agree with TRBD1. The CDR3 consists of 14 residues. V lost 2 bases, J lost 2 bases, and 3 bases stayed unmatched. The germline CDR1 and CDR2 sequences are SGHAT and FQDESV (reference sequence). This CDR3 reads CASSLKQGPYEQYF. The CDR3 nucleotides are TGTGCCAGCAGCTTAAAACAGGGGCCCTACGAGCAGTACTTC.

The gene calls are TRBV2 and TRBJ1-4, with TRBD1 identical over 8 bases. The germline V gene encodes CDR1 SNHLY and CDR2 FYNNEI. The CDR3 length is 13 residues. The J segment lost 7 bases and the V segment lost 4 bases, leaving 2 bases of the junction unmatched. The CDR3 coding sequence is TGTGCCAGCAGTGGGACAGGGAGTGAAAAACTGTTTTTT. As protein: CASSGTGSEKLFF.

The V and J genes are TRBV5-6 and TRBJ2-2, with D perhaps matching TRBD1 (6 bases). CDR1 and CDR2 (germline): SGHDT, YYEEEE. Between the trimmed V and J ends, which lost 0 bases and 1 base, there was a span of 13 bases. This CDR3 spans 17 amino acids. This chain's CDR3 is CASSLGQTGWNTGELFF. CDR3 coding DNA: TGTGCCAGCAGCTTGGGTCAAACAGGGTGGAACACCGGGGAGCTGTTTTTT.

V gene TRBV12-5 combines with J gene TRBJ1-2; TRBD1 matches 8 bases. There are 14 residues in the CDR3. Germline V lookup: CDR1 LGHNT, CDR2 FRNRAP. V was clipped by 2 bases and J by 6 bases; unmatched bases: 5. CDR3 sequence: CASGLQPGGNGYTF. Written as DNA, the CDR3 is TGTGCTAGTGGTTTGCAACCAGGGGGCAATGGCTACACCTTC. The whole variable domain, remainder taken from reference TRBV12-5 and TRBJ1-2, is DARVTQTPRHKVTEMGQEVTMRCQPILGHNTVFWYRQTMMQGLELLAYFRNRAPLDDSGMPKDRFSAEMPDATLATLKIQPSEPRDSAVYFCASGLQPGGNGYTFGSGTRLTVV.

In this sample, this clone turned up once. The CDR3 loop is CASSTWTVEDTQYF. The DNA for the CDR3 is TGTGCCAGCAGCACCTGGACAGTAGAGGATACGCAGTATTTT. V gene TRBV11-2 combines with J gene TRBJ2-3, with D possibly being TRBD1 (6 bases). The length of the CDR3 is 14 residues. CDR1 is SGHAT and CDR2 is FQNNGV in the germline V gene. Between the trimmed V and J ends, which lost 5 bases and 6 bases, there was a span of 15 bases. Combining the CDR3 with reference TRBV11-2 and TRBJ2-3 gives the whole variable domain EAGVAQSPRYKIIEKRQSVAFWCNPISGHATLYWYQQILGQGPKLLIQFQNNGVVDDSQLPKDRFSAERLKGVDSTLKIQPAKLEDSAVYLCASSTWTVEDTQYFGPGTRLTVL.

This clone was observed a handful of times. The chain links TRBV5-6 to TRBJ1-1, with D possibly matching TRBD1 (6 bases). This CDR3 is 14 amino acids long. Per germline, CDR1 SGHDT and CDR2 YYEEEE. V was clipped by 0 bases and J by 5 bases, with 11 bases between them. CDR3 bases: TGTGCCAGCAGCTTGGCAGGGAGGGGGACTGAAGCTTTCTTT. This gives the protein CASSLAGRGTEAFF.

The chain joins TRBV5-6 to TRBJ1-6; D unresolved. The V end was cut by 2 bases, the J end by 7 bases, with 4 bases between. Germline V gene data show CDR1 as SGHDT and CDR2 as YYEEEE. The CDR3 contains 12 residues. The CDR3: CASSLQNSPLHF. CDR3 DNA: TGTGCCAGCAGCTTACAGAATTCACCCCTCCACTTT.

The gene calls are TRBV28 and TRBJ1-1; tentatively, D is TRBD1 (5 bases). Trimming took off 8 bases at V and 0 bases at J, with 13 bases between the two ends. There are 14 residues in the CDR3. Per germline, CDR1 MDHEN and CDR2 SYDVKM. CDR3 sequence reads: CASVNPGMNTEAFF. Here the CDR3 DNA reads TGTGCCAGCGTTAACCCAGGGATGAACACTGAAGCTTTCTTT.

The V and J genes are TRBV7-2 and TRBJ2-2; D may be TRBD1 (5 bases). V dropped 0 bases and J dropped 4 bases, with 6 bases sitting between them. This CDR3 region has 14 residues. Germline lookup yields CDR1 SGHTA and CDR2 FQGNSA. The CDR3 nucleotides are TGTGCCAGCAGCTTAGCGGGGCGCACCGGGGAGCTGTTTTTT. This codes for CASSLAGRTGELFF.

This chain uses TRBV11-1 with TRBJ2-7, with 9 bases identical to TRBD1. The CDR3 has 14 amino acids. The J segment lost 6 bases and the V segment lost 5 bases, leaving 8 bases of the junction unmatched. The V gene's germline CDR1 is SGHAT and CDR2 FQDESV (reference sequence). The CDR3 nucleotides read TGTGCCAGCAGCCGTAGGGACAGGGAGGTCGAGCAGTACTTC. Translated, it gives CASSRRDREVEQYF.

This chain joins TRBV5-4 and TRBJ2-3, with TRBD2 as a possible D gene (6 bases). The germline gives CDR1 SGHNT, CDR2 YYREEE (reference sequence). Trimming stripped 0 bases from V and 6 bases from J, with 8 bases between. The CDR3 length is 13 residues. The CDR3 sequence: CASSLAGRDTQYF. CDR3 nucleotides: TGTGCCAGCAGCTTGGCAGGGAGGGATACGCAGTATTTT.

This sequence joins TRBV7-2 and TRBJ1-2; a possible D gene is TRBD1 (6 bases). Germline V CDR1 and CDR2: SGHTA, FQGNSA. The CDR3 is 16 amino acids. Trimming stripped 3 bases from V and 6 bases from J, with 20 bases between. CDR3 amino acids: CASSFRSPRGDNGYTF. The CDR3 coding sequence is TGTGCCAGCAGCTTTAGGTCGCCGAGAGGGGACAATGGCTACACCTTC.

This chain uses TRBV18 with TRBJ1-2; 8 nucleotides line up with TRBD1. Germline values: CDR1 KGHSH, CDR2 LQKENI. V dropped 2 bases and J dropped 4; count of bases not matched to a gene: 3. CDR3 length: 14 residues. The CDR3 reads CASSPDRGIYGYTF. The CDR3 DNA sequence: TGTGCCAGCTCACCAGACAGGGGTATCTATGGCTACACCTTC.

The sample holds a few counts of this clone. The V and J genes are TRBV2 and TRBJ2-7, with 8 bases that match TRBD1. CDR1 is SNHLY and CDR2 is FYNNEI in the germline V gene. V lost 1 base and J lost 2; bases outside the gene matches: 4. CDR3 size: 15 residues. The CDR3 loop is CASSEGAGGPYEQYF. DNA of the CDR3: TGTGCCAGCAGTGAAGGGGCAGGGGGCCCCTACGAGCAGTACTTC.